The text below deals with one TCR beta chain. The sample originates from a study of T cell changes during pregnancy in multiple sclerosis. With 8 bases clipped from V and 0 bases from J, the junction kept 8 bases outside the gene matches. CDR3 length equals 16 residues. Germline lookup yields CDR1 MDHEN and CDR2 SYDVKM. TCRdb keeps only in-frame clones here, not all; method: immunoSEQ multiplex PCR. The sample lists about 110,000 clones; around 90% were seen once. The sample here was peripheral blood, taken in the third trimester of pregnancy. The genes are TRBV28 and TRBJ2-1; 9 nucleotides align to TRBD2. The clonotype was recovered from a female donor with multiple sclerosis, enrolled in a pregnancy study. The CDR3 reads CASFELAGSSYNEQFF. The CDR3 nucleotides are TGTGCCAGCTTCGAACTAGCGGGTAGCTCCTACAATGAGCAGTTCTTC.